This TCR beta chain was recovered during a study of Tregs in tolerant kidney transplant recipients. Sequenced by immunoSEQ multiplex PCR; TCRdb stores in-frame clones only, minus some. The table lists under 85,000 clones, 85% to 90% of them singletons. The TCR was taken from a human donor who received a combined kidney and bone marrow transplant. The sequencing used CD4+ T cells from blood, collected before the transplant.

CDR3 DNA sequence: TGTGCCAGTAGTAGGGACAGGGGATTTTATGGCTACACCTTC. This translates into CASSRDRGFYGYTF. The gene calls are TRBV19 and TRBJ1-2; 10 bases line up with TRBD1. Germline V gene sequence: CDR1 LNHDA, CDR2 SQIVND (reference sequence). V dropped 4 bases and J dropped 5; count of bases not matched to a gene: 4. CDR3 size: 14 residues.